The T cell receptor (beta chain) under discussion was sequenced for a study of control samples from healthy donors and cancer patients. CDR1 and CDR2 (germline): SGHRS, YFSETQ. With 0 bases removed from V and 4 bases from J, the gap between germline ends came to 11 bases. The CDR3 consists of 14 residues. Some clones are missing from TCRdb's copy, which holds only in-frame ones; the method was immunoSEQ multiplex PCR. The profile covers 150,000 to 200,000 clones, with 80% to 95% appearing a single time and less than 0.75% taken by the ten largest. The TCR originated in a woman aged 25 to 39 in good health. The sequenced sample was blood. The V gene is TRBV5-1, the J gene TRBJ2-7, with D tentatively TRBD1 or TRBD2 (6 bases each). CDR3 DNA: TGCGCCAGCAGCTTGGTCGGGGGCTGGTACGAGCAGTACTTC. Translated, it gives CASSLVGGWYEQYF.